The T cell receptor beta chain described here comes from a study of shared clonotypes between healthy human individuals. Study at large: The study drew on two women and a few men aged 18 to 49 as donors. Overall study findings and caveats: For sorted subsets, rarefaction showed incomplete sequencing despite large depth. Memory subsets generally showed lower estimated richness than naive subsets.

Selected positively for CCR7 and CD45RO-negative, naive CD8 cells excluded terminally differentiated effector memory CD45RA+ cells. The protocol was immunoSEQ multiplex PCR, while the TCRdb copy is restricted to in-frame clones and leaves out a portion. Of millions of clones in the sample, about 95% are singletons; the top ten hold 1.1%. There are 16 residues in the CDR3. The ends lost 1 base at V and 4 bases at J; junction bases unmatched: 5. CDR1 and CDR2 from the germline V gene are SGHAT and FQNNGV. Concerning this clone: Its cognate antigen is unknown.

The chain recombines TRBV11-2 with TRBJ2-1; 9 bases fit TRBD2. Sequencing was carried out using naive CD8+ T cells sorted from blood. This sequence originates from a man aged 18 to 35 in good health. The CDR3 nucleotides read TGTGCCAGCAGCTTAGGGGTAGCGGGGGAGTACAATGAGCAGTTCTTC. Translating it yields CASSLGVAGEYNEQFF. The full variable domain, in which reference TRBV11-2 and TRBJ2-1 provide the parts outside the CDR3, is EAGVAQSPRYKIIEKRQSVAFWCNPISGHATLYWYQQILGQGPKLLIQFQNNGVVDDSQLPKDRFSAERLKGVDSTLKIQPAKLEDSAVYLCASSLGVAGEYNEQFFGPGTRLTVL.